The present entry profiles one T cell receptor beta chain with its context. Its antigen remains unidentified. Clones were sequenced by immunoSEQ multiplex PCR, and TCRdb holds only the in-frame ones, with some missing. The sample lists 12,000 to 15,000 clones, approximately 63% occurring once. These data belong to a study of CD4+ T cells in melanoma. Study-level findings and limits: CD8+ T cell, macrophage and B cell function reportedly correlated with neoantigen-specific CD4+ T cells. In melanoma, neoantigen-specific CD4+ T cells reportedly differed in differentiation state.

Germline loops: CDR1 MNHEY, CDR2 SVGAGI. Between the trimmed V and J ends, which lost 6 bases and 7 bases, there was a span of 15 bases. This CDR3 comprises 13 residues. The sequence was collected from a human donor with melanoma. The chain joins TRBV6-5 to TRBJ1-1, with D maybe TRBD1 (5 bases). Input material: cells from a culture (not recorded whether cultured in vitro). CDR3 protein: CASRPSRASEAFF. The CDR3, as DNA: TGTGCCAGCAGACCCTCCAGGGCCAGTGAAGCTTTCTTT.